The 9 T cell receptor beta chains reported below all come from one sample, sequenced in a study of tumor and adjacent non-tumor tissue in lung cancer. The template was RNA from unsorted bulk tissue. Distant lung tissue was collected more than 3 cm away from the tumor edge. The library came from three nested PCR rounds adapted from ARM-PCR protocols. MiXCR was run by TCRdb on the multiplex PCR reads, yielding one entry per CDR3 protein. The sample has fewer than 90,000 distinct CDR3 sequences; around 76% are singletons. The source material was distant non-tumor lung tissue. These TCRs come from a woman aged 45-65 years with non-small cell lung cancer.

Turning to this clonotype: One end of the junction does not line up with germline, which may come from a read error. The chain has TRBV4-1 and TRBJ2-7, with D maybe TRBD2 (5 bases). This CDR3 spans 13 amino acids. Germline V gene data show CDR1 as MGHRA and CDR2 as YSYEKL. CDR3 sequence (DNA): TGCGCCAGCAGCCAAGGCGGGCACTACGGGCAGTACTTC. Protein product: CASSQGGHYGQYF.

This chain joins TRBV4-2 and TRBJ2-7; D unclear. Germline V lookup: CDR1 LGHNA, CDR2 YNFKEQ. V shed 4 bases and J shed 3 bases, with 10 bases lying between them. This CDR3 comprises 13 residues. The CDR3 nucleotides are TGTGCCAGCAGCCGAGAAGTAAACTACGAGCAGTACTTC. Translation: CASSREVNYEQYF.

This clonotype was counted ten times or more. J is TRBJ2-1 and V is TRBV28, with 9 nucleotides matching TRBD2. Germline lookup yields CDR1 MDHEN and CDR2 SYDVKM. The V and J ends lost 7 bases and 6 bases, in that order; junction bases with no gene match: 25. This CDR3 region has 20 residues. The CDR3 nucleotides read TGTGCCAGCATCCCCCCGGGGGGATCCGCCGGCCTAGCGGGGATCAATGAGCAGTTCTTC. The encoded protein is CASIPPGGSAGLAGINEQFF.

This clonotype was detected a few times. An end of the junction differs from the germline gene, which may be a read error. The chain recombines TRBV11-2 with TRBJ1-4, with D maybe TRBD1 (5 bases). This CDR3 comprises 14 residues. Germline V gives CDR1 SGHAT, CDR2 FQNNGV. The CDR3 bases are TGTGCCAGCAGCCGAAGACAGTCTGGTGAAAAAGTGCTTTTT. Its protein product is CASSRRQSGEKVLF.

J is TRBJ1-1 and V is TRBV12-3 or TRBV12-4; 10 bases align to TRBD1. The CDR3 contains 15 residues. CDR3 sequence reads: CVGSLRDRGETEAFF. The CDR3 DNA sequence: TGTGTCGGCAGTTTGCGGGACAGGGGTGAGACTGAAGCTTTCTTT.

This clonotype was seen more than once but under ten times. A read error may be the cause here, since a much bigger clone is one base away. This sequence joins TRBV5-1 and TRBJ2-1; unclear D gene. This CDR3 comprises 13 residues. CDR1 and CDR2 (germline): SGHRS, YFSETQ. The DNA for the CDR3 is TGCGCCAGCAGCTTGGAGGGTCTGGCTGAGCAGTTATTC. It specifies CASSLEGLAEQLF.

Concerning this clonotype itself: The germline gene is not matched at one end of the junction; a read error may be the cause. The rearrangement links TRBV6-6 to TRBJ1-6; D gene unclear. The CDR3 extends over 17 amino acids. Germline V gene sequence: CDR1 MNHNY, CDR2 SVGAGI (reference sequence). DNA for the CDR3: TGTGCCAGCAGTAACCCAACCCAGAATAGGCGAGGTTCATCCCTCCACTTT. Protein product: CASSNPTQNRRGSSLHF.

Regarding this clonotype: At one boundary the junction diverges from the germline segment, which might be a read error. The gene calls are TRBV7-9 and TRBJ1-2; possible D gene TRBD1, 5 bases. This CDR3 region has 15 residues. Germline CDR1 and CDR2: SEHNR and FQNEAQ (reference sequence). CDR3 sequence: CASSLGAGSRNGFTF. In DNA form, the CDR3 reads TGCGCCAGCAGCTTAGGGGCAGGGAGTCGGAATGGCTTCACCTTC.

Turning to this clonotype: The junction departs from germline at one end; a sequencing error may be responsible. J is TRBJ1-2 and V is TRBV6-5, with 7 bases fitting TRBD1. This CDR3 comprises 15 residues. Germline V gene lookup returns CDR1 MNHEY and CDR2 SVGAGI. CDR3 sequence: CASSYAGTAPHGYTF. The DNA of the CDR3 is TGTGCCAGTAGTTACGCCGGGACAGCTCCTCATGGCTACACCTTC.